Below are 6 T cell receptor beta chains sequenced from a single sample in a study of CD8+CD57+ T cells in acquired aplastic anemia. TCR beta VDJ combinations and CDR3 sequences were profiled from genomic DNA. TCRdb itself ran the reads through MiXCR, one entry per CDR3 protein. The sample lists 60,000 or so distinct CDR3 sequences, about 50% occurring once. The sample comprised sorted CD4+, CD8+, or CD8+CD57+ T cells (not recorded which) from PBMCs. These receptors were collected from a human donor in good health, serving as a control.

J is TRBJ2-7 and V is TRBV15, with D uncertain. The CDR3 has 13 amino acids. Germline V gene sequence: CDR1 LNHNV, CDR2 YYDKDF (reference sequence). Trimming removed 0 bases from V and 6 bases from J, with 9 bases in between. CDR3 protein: CATSRDQTGEQYF. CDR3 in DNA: TGTGCCACCAGCAGAGATCAAACGGGCGAGCAGTACTTC.

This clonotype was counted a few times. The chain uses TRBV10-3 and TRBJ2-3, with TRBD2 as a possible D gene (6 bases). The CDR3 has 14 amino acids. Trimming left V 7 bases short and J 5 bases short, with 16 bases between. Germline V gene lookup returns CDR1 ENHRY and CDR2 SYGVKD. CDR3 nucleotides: TGTGCCATCACGTCCTCGCGGGGTGGAGATACGCAGTATTTT. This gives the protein CAITSSRGGDTQYF.

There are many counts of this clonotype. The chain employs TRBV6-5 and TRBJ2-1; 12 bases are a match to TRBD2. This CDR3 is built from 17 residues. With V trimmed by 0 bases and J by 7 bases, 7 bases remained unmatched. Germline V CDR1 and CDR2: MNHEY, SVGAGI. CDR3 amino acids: CASSYSLSSGRANEQFF. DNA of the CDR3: TGTGCCAGCAGTTACTCCCTTTCTAGCGGGAGGGCGAATGAGCAGTTCTTC.

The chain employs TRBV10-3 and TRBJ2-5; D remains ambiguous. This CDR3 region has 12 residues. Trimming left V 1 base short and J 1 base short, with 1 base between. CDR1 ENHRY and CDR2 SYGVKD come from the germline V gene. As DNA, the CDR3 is TGTGCCATCAGTGAGTTCCAAGAGACCCAGTACTTC. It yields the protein CAISEFQETQYF.

Written as DNA, the CDR3 is TGTGCCAGCAGCTTAGGACTGGGAGAGACCCAGTACTTC. Protein product: CASSLGLGETQYF. The chain recombines TRBV11-2 with TRBJ2-7; D gene unclear. The J call could be wrong; TRBJ2-5 is a better fit for the DNA end. Germline CDR1 SGHAT, CDR2 FQNNGV. The CDR3 length is 13 residues.

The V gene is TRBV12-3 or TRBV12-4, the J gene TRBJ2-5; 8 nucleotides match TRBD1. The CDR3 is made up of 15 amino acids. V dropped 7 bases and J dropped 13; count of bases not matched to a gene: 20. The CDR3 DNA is TGTGCCAGCAAAGAGGGACAGGAACGCTCCTACGAGCGGTACTTC. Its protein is CASKEGQERSYERYF.